Here is one TCR beta chain with its context. Its antigen is not identified. Using immunoSEQ multiplex PCR, the repertoire was profiled, and TCRdb retains in-frame clones only, with some absent. Counted here are 65,000 to 75,000 clones, 80% occurring once; the ten biggest clones make up around 50%. This entry belongs to a study of T cell responses to AZD1222 COVID-19 vaccine. Points from the study as a whole: Repertoires were obtained solely post-peak T cell response. Spike regions recognized by vaccine-associated CD4 TCRs spanned the protein, led by 160-218 and 743-854.

Germline CDR1 SGHTA, CDR2 FQGNSA. This CDR3 is 13 amino acids long. Trimming cost V 1 base and J 11 bases, with 13 bases left between them. This sample comprised peripheral blood, obtained 28 days after the second AZD1222 dose. The clonotype was recovered from an adult who received the AZD1222 COVID-19 vaccine. V gene TRBV7-2 combines with J gene TRBJ2-3, with D possibly TRBD2 on 5 matching bases. The CDR3 bases are TGTGCCAGCAGCTTAGGTCATGACGGGAAGCAGTATTTT. Translating gives CASSLGHDGKQYF.